The sequence of this TCR beta chain was determined in a study of cytomegalovirus exposure and HLA in healthy donors. Germline V gives CDR1 SGHNT, CDR2 YYREEE (reference sequence). V was clipped by 4 bases and J by 0 bases; unmatched bases: 6. The CDR3 contains 15 residues. This clone was seen a handful of times. PCR involved 60 Vbeta and 13 Jbeta primers. Here immunoSEQ multiplex PCR was the method, and the copy in TCRdb shows in-frame clones only, minus some. In the table there are about 120,000 clones, 15% to 20% of which are singletons. Sequenced sample: PBMCs. The rearrangement uses TRBV5-4 and TRBJ1-2; TRBD1 aligns across 7 bases. This clonotype was sampled from a female donor in good health and CMV-seropositive. The CDR3 nucleotides are TGTGCCAGCAGCCCTTGGACAGGTTCTAACTATGGCTACACCTTC. Its translation: CASSPWTGSNYGYTF. The variable domain in full, completed from reference TRBV5-4 and TRBJ1-2, reads ETGVTQSPTHLIKTRGQQVTLRCSSQSGHNTVSWYQQALGQGPQFIFQYYREEENGRGNFPPRFSGLQFPNYSSELNVNALELDDSALYLCASSPWTGSNYGYTFGSGTRLTVV.